The 3 T cell receptor beta chains below all came from one sample that was sequenced in a study of CD8 T cells in Susac syndrome. Reverse transcription of 0.5 to 1 ug RNA was performed with random hexamers. TCRdb reprocessed the immunoSEQ multiplex PCR reads with MiXCR, giving one entry per CDR3 protein. The data hold around 180,000 distinct CDR3 sequences, with around 95% observed a single time. Sequenced: CD8+ T cells from PBMCs. These receptors came from a human donor with multiple sclerosis.

The chain is built from TRBV2 and TRBJ2-1; 15 positions match TRBD2. This CDR3 is 16 amino acids long. Germline trimming cut 6 bases from V and 8 bases from J; bases unmatched to any gene: 8. Germline loops: CDR1 SNHLY, CDR2 FYNNEI. CDR3 in DNA: TGTGCCAGCAGGCGGACTAGCGGGGGGGCCATCGATGAGCAGTTCTTC. It encodes CASRRTSGGAIDEQFF.

The sample holds one count of this clonotype. The chain carries TRBV9 and TRBJ1-1; unclear D gene. The germline V and J ends were trimmed by 4 bases and 3 bases, with 7 bases remaining between them. This CDR3 is 12 amino acids long. Germline-derived CDR1 and CDR2 are SGDLS and YYNGEE. For the CDR3, the DNA is TGTGCCAGCAGCCCCCGTGACACTGAAGCTTTCTTT. Amino acids: CASSPRDTEAFF.

This chain uses TRBV28 with TRBJ1-1; D uncertain. V lost 3 bases and J lost 1, with 9 bases in between. The CDR3 is 14 amino acids. CDR1 is MDHEN and CDR2 is SYDVKM in the germline V gene. CDR3 amino acids: CASSFGRGNTEAFF. The CDR3 nucleotides are TGTGCCAGCAGTTTCGGGCGGGGGAACACTGAAGCTTTCTTT.